The rows below give T cell receptor beta chains drawn from one sample of a study of CD8 T cells in Susac syndrome. TCRdb recomputed calls from the immunoSEQ multiplex PCR reads with MiXCR, one row per CDR3 protein. Here the sample spans about 300,000 distinct CDR3 sequences, 75% to 85% being singletons. The sequenced sample was CD8+ T cells from PBMCs. The receptors shown here come from a human donor with multiple sclerosis. The CDR3 runs from the conserved cysteine through the conserved F or W. D genes are given only for firm matches. Not all rows give a size; the values are once, few, many and, for expanded clones, a class.

cdr3_length	d_call	v_call	clone_size	j_call	cdr3_nt	cdr3_aa
16	TRBD2	TRBV19	.	TRBJ2-4	TGTGCCAGTAGTTGGACTAGCGACATCCCAAGGAACATTCAGTACTTC	CASSWTSDIPRNIQYF
14	.	TRBV19	.	TRBJ1-1	TGTGCCAGTAGTATCAGGGAGGCGAACACTGAAGCTTTCTTT	CASSIREANTEAFF
15	.	TRBV4-3	.	TRBJ2-1	TGCGCCAGCAGCCAAGATTGGGGCTCCTACAATGAGCAGTTCTTC	CASSQDWGSYNEQFF
13	.	TRBV11-2	few	TRBJ2-7	TGTGCCAGCAGCTGGGACAACTCCTACGAGCAGTACTTC	CASSWDNSYEQYF
15	.	TRBV2	once	TRBJ1-2	TGTGCCAGCAGTGAAGGGGCAGGGGAAATGATAGAAAACACCTTC	CASSEGAGEMIENTF
11	.	TRBV30	.	TRBJ2-1	TGTGCCTGGAGTTTCCGCAATGAGCAGTTCTTC	CAWSFRNEQFF
11	.	TRBV9	few	TRBJ2-2	TGTGCCAGCAGTGTGGGAGGGGAGCTGTTTTTT	CASSVGGELFF
19	TRBD2	TRBV6-5	.	TRBJ2-5	TGTGCCAGCAGTTACACGAGGGACGGGACTAGCGGGAGAGGGGAGACCCAGTACTTC	CASSYTRDGTSGRGETQYF
13	TRBD1	TRBV30	once	TRBJ1-1	TGTGCCTGGGGGGGACAGTGGAACACTGAAGCTTTCTTT	CAWGGQWNTEAFF
15	TRBD2	TRBV20-1	.	TRBJ2-7	TGCAGTGCTGGGGACCGAGCGGGGGTTTCCTACGAGCAGTACTTC	CSAGDRAGVSYEQYF
12	.	TRBV7-2	few	TRBJ1-1	TGTGCCAGCAGCTTAGGGGAGGGTGAAGCTTTCTTT	CASSLGEGEAFF
13	.	TRBV11-2	.	TRBJ2-3	TGTGCCAGCAGCTTACCGTATCCTGATACGCAGTATTTT	CASSLPYPDTQYF
12	.	TRBV29-1	.	TRBJ1-2	TGCAGCGTTGTCGGGACAAATTATGGCTACACCTTC	CSVVGTNYGYTF
13	TRBD1	TRBV4-1	few	TRBJ2-2	TGCGCCAGCACCGGGCAGGGGGCCGGGGAGCTGTTTTTT	CASTGQGAGELFF
17	TRBD2	TRBV7-9	.	TRBJ2-7	TGTGCCAGCAGCCCATCTCGCGGGACTACATTCTCCTACGAGCAGTACTTC	CASSPSRGTTFSYEQYF
14	.	TRBV20-1	few	TRBJ2-7	TGCAGTGCTAGAGATGAGGGACTCACCTACGAGCAGTACTTC	CSARDEGLTYEQYF
15	.	TRBV6-2/TRBV6-3	.	TRBJ2-7	TGTGCCAGCATCGACGCCCTGGACCCATTCTACGAGCAGTACTTC	CASIDALDPFYEQYF
16	.	TRBV15	.	TRBJ1-3	TGTGCCACCAGCAGAGAAGCTCGATTAGGAGACAACACCATATATTTT	CATSREARLGDNTIYF
15	TRBD1	TRBV27	.	TRBJ2-2	TGTGCCAGCAGTACCGGACAGGGGAACACCGGGGAGCTGTTTTTT	CASSTGQGNTGELFF
18	.	TRBV21-1	.	TRBJ2-3	TGTGCCAGCAGCGCCCTGGTAGCGGGAGCAGCTAGCACAGATACGCAGTATTTT	CASSALVAGAASTDTQYF
13	TRBD2	TRBV4-3	few	TRBJ2-7	TGCGCCAGCAGCCAAGAAAGGTCGGGAGGGCAGTACTTC	CASSQERSGGQYF
16	.	TRBV28	.	TRBJ2-3	TGTGCCAGCAGTTCTCGGACGTGGGTACTCACAGATACGCAGTATTTT	CASSSRTWVLTDTQYF
15	.	TRBV7-3	.	TRBJ2-6	TGTGCCAGCAGGTTTCCAGGTGCAGGGGCCAACGTCCTGACTTTC	CASRFPGAGANVLTF
13	.	TRBV29-1	.	TRBJ2-2	TGCAGCGTCTCCAGTACTCTCACCGGGGAGCTGTTTTTT	CSVSSTLTGELFF
13	.	TRBV27	.	TRBJ1-2	TGTGCCAGCAGTTTTCACCAGGGTTATGGCTACACCTTC	CASSFHQGYGYTF
14	TRBD1	TRBV27	few	TRBJ2-5	TGTGCCAGCAGTTCAGGGACAGTCCAAGAGACCCAGTACTTC	CASSSGTVQETQYF
19	.	TRBV4-3	.	TRBJ2-1	TGCGCCAGCAGCCAAGACCCTACCCTACTGGGGAGCTCCTACAATGAGCAGTTCTTC	CASSQDPTLLGSSYNEQFF
19	.	TRBV2	.	TRBJ2-1	TGTGCCAGCAGTGGCTTGACTGGTCGAGGCTTGTCTGGGAACAATGAGCAGTTCTTC	CASSGLTGRGLSGNNEQFF
14	.	TRBV9	.	TRBJ1-1	TGTGCCAGCAGCGTAGAGTCGGCTAGCACTGAAGCTTTCTTT	CASSVESASTEAFF
13	.	TRBV20-1	.	TRBJ2-1	TGCAGTGCTAGAGGAGGCCTCGGCAATGAGCAGTTCTTC	CSARGGLGNEQFF
15	TRBD2	TRBV16	.	TRBJ2-7	TGTGCCAGCAGCCAATCGTTCGCGGGAGTCTACGAGCAGTACTTC	CASSQSFAGVYEQYF
16	.	TRBV7-9	.	TRBJ2-1	TGTGCCAGCAGCTTAGCGAATTTAGGTCTCGGAAATGAGCAGTTCTTC	CASSLANLGLGNEQFF
15	TRBD1	TRBV4-2	.	TRBJ2-1	TGTGCCAGCAGCCAACACGGACAGGGCGTCAATGAGCAGTTCTTC	CASSQHGQGVNEQFF
15	.	TRBV19	.	TRBJ2-5	TGTGCCAGTAGCCCCCGGGGGCCGAGCCAAGAGACCCAGTACTTC	CASSPRGPSQETQYF
13	.	TRBV7-9	.	TRBJ1-5	TGTGCCAGCAGCCAGGAGGGCAATCAGCCCCAGCATTTT	CASSQEGNQPQHF
12	.	TRBV7-9	.	TRBJ1-5	TGTGCCAGCAGCTTATTCTTTCAGCCCCAGCATTTT	CASSLFFQPQHF
14	TRBD2	TRBV7-2	few	TRBJ2-1	TGTGCCAGCAGTTCCCTGACTAGCGGCAATGAGCAGTTCTTC	CASSSLTSGNEQFF
14	.	TRBV7-8	once	TRBJ2-5	TGTGCCAGCAGCTTAGTGGGTATTCAAGAGACCCAGTACTTC	CASSLVGIQETQYF
14	TRBD1	TRBV6-5	few	TRBJ1-2	TGTGCCAGCAGTTACACCGGGACAGTGGATGGCTACACCTTC	CASSYTGTVDGYTF
14	.	TRBV5-6	.	TRBJ1-2	TGTGCCAGCAGCTTCACCCTAACGACCGGGGGCTACACCTTC	CASSFTLTTGGYTF
15	.	TRBV6-5	.	TRBJ2-3	TGTGCCAGCAGTTCCTGGGATTCTAGCACAGATACGCAGTATTTT	CASSSWDSSTDTQYF
18	.	TRBV21-1	.	TRBJ2-1	TGTGCCAGCAGACGGACGCCCCTGGGTGGCGGGAGGGGCGATGAGCAGTTCTTC	CASRRTPLGGGRGDEQFF